Detailed here is one TCR beta chain. Its antigen is not known. Single cDNA molecules in the library carried unique molecular identifiers attached during preparation. TCRdb fed the RACE reads into MiXCR, producing one record per CDR3 protein. The repertoire has 250,000 or so distinct CDR3 sequences, about 7.7% of them found once; the top ten carry 1.2%. Germline V CDR1 and CDR2: MNHEY, SVGAGI. J lost 3 bases, V lost 4 bases, and 3 bases had no gene match. The CDR3 covers 14 residues. Stated time point: pre-sensitization, week 0. Treatment of the sample: therapeutic diphenylcyclopropenone sensitization with weekly scalp DPC. This entry is derived from a study of human T cells and chemical hapten exposure. Overall study context: Readings were taken at 6 days from patch tests that had applied 0.01% DPC to the upper back.

Study observations and caveats: High-frequency TCRs, those above 1 in 1000, stayed the same after DPC sensitization. Having alopecia, the donors may differ immunologically from healthy people.

The sequence derives from a man younger than 35 with alopecia areata. Some clones in this sample may be carry-over from other donors' samples. The chain links TRBV6-5 to TRBJ1-5, with 7 nucleotides matching TRBD1. The sequencing here drew on whole blood, taken in connection with sensitization to the hapten diphenylcyclopropenone (DPC). The CDR3 sequence: CASSSTGPNQPQHF. The CDR3 DNA reads TGTGCCAGCAGTTCGACAGGGCCCAATCAGCCCCAGCATTTT.